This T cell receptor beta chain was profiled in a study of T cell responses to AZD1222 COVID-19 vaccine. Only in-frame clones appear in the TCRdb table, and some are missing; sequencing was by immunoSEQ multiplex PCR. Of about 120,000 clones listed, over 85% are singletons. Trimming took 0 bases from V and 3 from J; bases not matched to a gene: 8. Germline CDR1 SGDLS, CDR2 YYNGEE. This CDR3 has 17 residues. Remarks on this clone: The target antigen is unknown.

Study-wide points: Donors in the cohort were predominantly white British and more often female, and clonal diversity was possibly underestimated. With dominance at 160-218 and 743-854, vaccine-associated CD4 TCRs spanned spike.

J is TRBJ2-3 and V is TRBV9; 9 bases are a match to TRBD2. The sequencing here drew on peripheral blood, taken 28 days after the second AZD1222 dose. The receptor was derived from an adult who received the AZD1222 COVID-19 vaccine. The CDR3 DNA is TGTGCCAGCAGCGTAGGCGCATCTAGCGGGATGACAGATACGCAGTATTTT. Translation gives CASSVGASSGMTDTQYF.